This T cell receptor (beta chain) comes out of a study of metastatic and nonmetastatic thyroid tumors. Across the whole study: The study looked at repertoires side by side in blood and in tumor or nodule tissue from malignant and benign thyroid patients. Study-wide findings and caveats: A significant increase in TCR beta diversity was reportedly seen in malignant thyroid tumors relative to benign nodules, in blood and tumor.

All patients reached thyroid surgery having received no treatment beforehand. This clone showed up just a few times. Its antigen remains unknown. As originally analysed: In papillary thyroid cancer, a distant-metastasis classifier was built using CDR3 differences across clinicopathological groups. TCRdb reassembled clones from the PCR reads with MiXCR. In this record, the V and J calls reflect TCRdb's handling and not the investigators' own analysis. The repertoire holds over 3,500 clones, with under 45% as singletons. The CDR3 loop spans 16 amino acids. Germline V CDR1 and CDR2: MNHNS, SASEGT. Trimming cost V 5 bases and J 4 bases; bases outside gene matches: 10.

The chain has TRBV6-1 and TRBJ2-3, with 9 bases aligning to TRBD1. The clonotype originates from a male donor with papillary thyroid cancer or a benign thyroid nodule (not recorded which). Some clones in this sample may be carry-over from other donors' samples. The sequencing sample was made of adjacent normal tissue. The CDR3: CASSRNRDRVADTQYF. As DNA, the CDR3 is TGTGCCAGCAGTCGGAACCGGGACAGGGTCGCAGATACGCAGTATTTT.